These T cell receptor beta chains were read from a single sample in a study of blood T cells in healthy people across ages. One entry per CDR3 protein, called by TCRdb with MiXCR from the 5' RACE reads. The sample yields fewer than 2,000,000 distinct CDR3 sequences, approximately 32% seen once. The sequenced material came from blood. These receptors all come from a woman aged 25 to 39 in good health. The CDR3 runs from the conserved cysteine through the conserved F or W. Fields, in order: clone size, J gene, V gene, D gene, CDR3 DNA, CDR3 protein. The D gene is left open where the match is weak. Where a row states a size, it is once, few, many or the class of an expanded clone; other rows omit it.

abundance: .
j_gene: TRBJ2-7
v_gene: TRBV6-1
d_gene: TRBD1
CDR3nt: TGTGCCAGCAGAGGACAGGGAAGGGGGGAGCAGTACTTC
CDR3aa: CASRGQGRGEQYF

abundance: many
j_gene: TRBJ2-7
v_gene: TRBV7-2
d_gene: TRBD1
CDR3nt: TGTGCCAGCAGCTTAGATCACAGGGGATACGAGCAGTACTTC
CDR3aa: CASSLDHRGYEQYF

abundance: .
j_gene: TRBJ2-7
v_gene: TRBV5-1
d_gene: .
CDR3nt: TGCGCCAGCAGCTTAAGGACTCCACCCTCCTACGAGCAGTACTTC
CDR3aa: CASSLRTPPSYEQYF

abundance: .
j_gene: TRBJ2-1
v_gene: TRBV7-9
d_gene: TRBD2
CDR3nt: TGTGCCAGCAGCTTAGTGGGACTAGCGGGGAGTAGCTCCTACAATGAGCAGTTCTTC
CDR3aa: CASSLVGLAGSSSYNEQFF

abundance: .
j_gene: TRBJ1-2
v_gene: TRBV11-2
d_gene: TRBD1
CDR3nt: TGTGCCAGCAGCCTTTTGACAGGGAAAAGCTACACCTTC
CDR3aa: CASSLLTGKSYTF

abundance: .
j_gene: TRBJ1-2
v_gene: TRBV3-1
d_gene: TRBD1
CDR3nt: TGTGCCAGCAGCCAAGAGACAGGGGGTTCTTGGAACTATGGCTACACCTTC
CDR3aa: CASSQETGGSWNYGYTF

abundance: once
j_gene: TRBJ2-7
v_gene: TRBV6-6
d_gene: TRBD2
CDR3nt: TGTGCCAGCAGTTACTCGTTAGGCGGGGGGACCTACGAGCAGTACTTC
CDR3aa: CASSYSLGGGTYEQYF

abundance: .
j_gene: TRBJ2-1
v_gene: TRBV11-2
d_gene: .
CDR3nt: TGTGCCAGCAGCTTAGGGTTACAGAGCTCCTACAATGAGCAGTTCTTC
CDR3aa: CASSLGLQSSYNEQFF

abundance: .
j_gene: TRBJ2-7
v_gene: TRBV12-3/TRBV12-4
d_gene: TRBD1
CDR3nt: TGTGCCAGCAGTTCATCCGGGACAGGGGCTCAGTACTTC
CDR3aa: CASSSSGTGAQYF

abundance: .
j_gene: TRBJ1-1
v_gene: TRBV27
d_gene: .
CDR3nt: TGTGCCAGCAGTTTATCCCCGGACAGAGAAACCTACACTGAAGCTTTCTTT
CDR3aa: CASSLSPDRETYTEAFF

abundance: .
j_gene: TRBJ2-5
v_gene: TRBV7-9
d_gene: .
CDR3nt: TGTGCCAGCAGCTTCTTGGAGGGAGGAGAGACCCAGTACTTC
CDR3aa: CASSFLEGGETQYF

abundance: .
j_gene: TRBJ2-7
v_gene: TRBV2
d_gene: TRBD1
CDR3nt: TGTGCCAGCAGGGGGGACAGGGGTTATTCCGAGCAGTACTTC
CDR3aa: CASRGDRGYSEQYF

abundance: few
j_gene: TRBJ2-1
v_gene: TRBV10-3
d_gene: TRBD2
CDR3nt: TGTGCCATCAGTGAGTCGCTAGGACTAGCGGGCCGGTTAGAGCAGTTCTTC
CDR3aa: CAISESLGLAGRLEQFF

abundance: .
j_gene: TRBJ2-1
v_gene: TRBV2
d_gene: .
CDR3nt: TGTGCCAGCAGTGGTCGGGGATGGGGCAATGAGCAGTTCTTC
CDR3aa: CASSGRGWGNEQFF

abundance: .
j_gene: TRBJ2-7
v_gene: TRBV6-1
d_gene: .
CDR3nt: TGTGCCAGCAGTGATACGGGGGCCAACGAGCAGTACTTC
CDR3aa: CASSDTGANEQYF

abundance: few
j_gene: TRBJ1-2
v_gene: TRBV12-3/TRBV12-4
d_gene: .
CDR3nt: TGTGCCAGCAGTTTTTTCTATGGCTACACCTTC
CDR3aa: CASSFFYGYTF

abundance: few
j_gene: TRBJ1-1
v_gene: TRBV20-1
d_gene: .
CDR3nt: TGCAGTGCTTCCCCGCCCGCCCGCAGCACTGAAGCTTTCTTT
CDR3aa: CSASPPARSTEAFF

abundance: once
j_gene: TRBJ2-1
v_gene: TRBV29-1
d_gene: .
CDR3nt: TGCAACTTCAATGAGCAGTTCTTC
CDR3aa: CNFNEQFF

abundance: .
j_gene: TRBJ1-5
v_gene: TRBV12-3/TRBV12-4
d_gene: .
CDR3nt: TGTGCCAGCAGTTTAGAAGGACATAACAATCAGCCCCAGCATTTT
CDR3aa: CASSLEGHNNQPQHF

abundance: .
j_gene: TRBJ1-5
v_gene: TRBV10-3
d_gene: .
CDR3nt: TGTGCCACCAGCGCGGGCCGGGGGAATAGCAATCAACCCCAGCATTTT
CDR3aa: CATSAGRGNSNQPQHF

abundance: .
j_gene: TRBJ2-3
v_gene: TRBV10-3
d_gene: .
CDR3nt: TGTGCCATCAGTGGGTCACTAGTTGGAGATACGCAGTATTTT
CDR3aa: CAISGSLVGDTQYF

abundance: .
j_gene: TRBJ2-7
v_gene: TRBV20-1
d_gene: .
CDR3nt: TGCAGTGCTCTAGCGCAAAGCTCCTACGAGCAGTACTTC
CDR3aa: CSALAQSSYEQYF

abundance: .
j_gene: TRBJ2-1
v_gene: TRBV18
d_gene: TRBD2
CDR3nt: TGTGCCAGCTCACCTGAGCGGGATAGCTCCTACAATGAGCAGTTCTTC
CDR3aa: CASSPERDSSYNEQFF

abundance: .
j_gene: TRBJ2-1
v_gene: TRBV6-2/TRBV6-3
d_gene: TRBD2
CDR3nt: TGTGCCAGCAAGAAGCGGGGGGGCCCCTACAATGAGCAGTTCTTC
CDR3aa: CASKKRGGPYNEQFF

abundance: few
j_gene: TRBJ2-7
v_gene: TRBV20-1
d_gene: TRBD2
CDR3nt: TGCAGTACGGGACTAGCGGGAGGGCCTAACTACGAGCAGTACTTC
CDR3aa: CSTGLAGGPNYEQYF

abundance: .
j_gene: TRBJ2-4
v_gene: TRBV10-3
d_gene: TRBD1
CDR3nt: TGTGCCACACAGGGGGCGGGAGCCAAAAACATTCAGTACTTC
CDR3aa: CATQGAGAKNIQYF

abundance: .
j_gene: TRBJ2-7
v_gene: TRBV6-6
d_gene: TRBD1
CDR3nt: TGTGCCAGCGGTCTCACAGGGGGCAACGAGCAGTACTTC
CDR3aa: CASGLTGGNEQYF

abundance: .
j_gene: TRBJ2-2
v_gene: TRBV9
d_gene: .
CDR3nt: TGTGCCAGCAGCGTAGGGGGGGATACCGGGGAGCTGTTTTTT
CDR3aa: CASSVGGDTGELFF

abundance: few
j_gene: TRBJ2-3
v_gene: TRBV3-1
d_gene: TRBD2
CDR3nt: TGTGCCAGCAGCCAAGTACCAGCGGGGGGCACAGATACGCAGTATTTT
CDR3aa: CASSQVPAGGTDTQYF

abundance: few
j_gene: TRBJ2-7
v_gene: TRBV20-1
d_gene: .
CDR3nt: TGCAGTGCTAGAATGGGGACGATCTACGAGCAGTACTTC
CDR3aa: CSARMGTIYEQYF

abundance: few
j_gene: TRBJ2-7
v_gene: TRBV6-1
d_gene: .
CDR3nt: TGTGCCAGCAGTTTAAGGTGGCGGGACGAGCAGTACTTC
CDR3aa: CASSLRWRDEQYF

abundance: many
j_gene: TRBJ2-5
v_gene: TRBV5-1
d_gene: TRBD2
CDR3nt: TGCGCCAGCAGCGCGGGGACTAGCGGGCCCCAAGAGACCCAGTACTTC
CDR3aa: CASSAGTSGPQETQYF

abundance: .
j_gene: TRBJ2-3
v_gene: TRBV20-1
d_gene: .
CDR3nt: TGCAGTGCTAGAGATAAGGTCGGACTATCTAGCACAGATACGCAGTATTTT
CDR3aa: CSARDKVGLSSTDTQYF

abundance: few
j_gene: TRBJ2-3
v_gene: TRBV10-1
d_gene: .
CDR3nt: TGCGCCAGCAGTGGGGTGAAGTCATCTAGCACAGATACGCAGTATTTT
CDR3aa: CASSGVKSSSTDTQYF

abundance: .
j_gene: TRBJ2-1
v_gene: TRBV20-1
d_gene: .
CDR3nt: TGCAGTGCTAGAGACCCCGGGATGCTACTAGGCGATGAGCAGTTCTTC
CDR3aa: CSARDPGMLLGDEQFF

abundance: many
j_gene: TRBJ2-1
v_gene: TRBV4-1
d_gene: .
CDR3nt: TGCGCCAGCAGCCAAGGATGGGGCGAGGTCCCTCTCAATGAGCAGTTCTTC
CDR3aa: CASSQGWGEVPLNEQFF

abundance: .
j_gene: TRBJ2-7
v_gene: TRBV12-3/TRBV12-4
d_gene: .
CDR3nt: TGTGCCAGCAGTAAAAGCGTCAGGCCCTACGAGCAGTACTTC
CDR3aa: CASSKSVRPYEQYF

abundance: .
j_gene: TRBJ2-3
v_gene: TRBV27
d_gene: TRBD1
CDR3nt: TGTGCCAGCGGTCAAAGGGACAGACCTAGCACAGATACGCAGTATTTT
CDR3aa: CASGQRDRPSTDTQYF

abundance: many
j_gene: TRBJ2-5
v_gene: TRBV29-1
d_gene: .
CDR3nt: TGCAGCGTGAGACCAGGACTACACCAAGAGACCCAGTACTTC
CDR3aa: CSVRPGLHQETQYF

abundance: .
j_gene: TRBJ2-1
v_gene: TRBV7-2
d_gene: TRBD2
CDR3nt: TGTACCAGCAGTAAACAGACCGGGACTACCCCTGCGGATGAGCAGTTCTTC
CDR3aa: CTSSKQTGTTPADEQFF

abundance: few
j_gene: TRBJ2-6
v_gene: TRBV7-8
d_gene: .
CDR3nt: TGTGCCAGCAGCTTACTGGGGGGGCTTACTGGGGCCAACGTCCTGACTTTC
CDR3aa: CASSLLGGLTGANVLTF

abundance: .
j_gene: TRBJ2-5
v_gene: TRBV20-1
d_gene: TRBD2
CDR3nt: TGCAGTGCCACAGGACTAGCGGGGGTCCAAGAGACCCAGTACTTC
CDR3aa: CSATGLAGVQETQYF

abundance: .
j_gene: TRBJ1-2
v_gene: TRBV6-2/TRBV6-3
d_gene: .
CDR3nt: TGTGCCAGCACTAGGGTTGGTTATGGCTACACCTTC
CDR3aa: CASTRVGYGYTF

abundance: .
j_gene: TRBJ2-5
v_gene: TRBV4-1
d_gene: TRBD2
CDR3nt: TGCGCCAGCAGCCATGCCTTTAGCGGGGGGGTTCAGTTTAGAGAGGCCCAGTACTTC
CDR3aa: CASSHAFSGGVQFREAQYF

abundance: .
j_gene: TRBJ1-2
v_gene: TRBV6-5
d_gene: .
CDR3nt: TGTGCCAGCGGAGGCAGGGCTTATGGCTACACCTTC
CDR3aa: CASGGRAYGYTF

abundance: .
j_gene: TRBJ2-5
v_gene: TRBV9
d_gene: .
CDR3nt: TGTGCCAGCAGCGTAGGAGGTGGCGAAGAGACCCAGTACTTC
CDR3aa: CASSVGGGEETQYF

abundance: .
j_gene: TRBJ2-3
v_gene: TRBV2
d_gene: TRBD2
CDR3nt: TGTGCCAGCAGTTCACTAGCGGGGATTACAGATACGCAGTATTTT
CDR3aa: CASSSLAGITDTQYF

abundance: .
j_gene: TRBJ2-1
v_gene: TRBV19
d_gene: .
CDR3nt: TGTGCCAGTAGCAGGCAGTTGAGCTCCTACAATGAGCAGTTCTTC
CDR3aa: CASSRQLSSYNEQFF